This T cell receptor (beta chain) appears in the sequencing data of a study of shared clonotypes between healthy human individuals. This clone showed up just once. Its specificity is not known. Notes on the study in general: The small donor group covered limited genetic and exposure diversity. Clonotype sharing among donors likely depends on sequencing depth.

Every unsorted PBMC PCR replicate was loaded with about 300 ng DNA, about 30,000 T cell genomes. Assay: immunoSEQ multiplex PCR; the TCRdb copy retains only in-frame clones and omits some. The table lists about 490,000 clones, 70% to 80% of them singletons. Donors included only healthy HIV-negative adults lacking recent acute infections or vaccinations. This sequence was found in a woman aged 40 to 50 in good health. Some clones in this sample may be carry-over from other donors' samples. Sequencing was performed on PBMCs.

For the CDR3, the DNA is TGTGCCAGCTCACCACGTCTCCAGCGCTACGAGCAGTACTTC. Translating it yields CASSPRLQRYEQYF. V usage is TRBV18 and J usage is TRBJ2-7, with no clear D. Between the trimmed V and J ends, which lost 1 base and 3 bases, there was a span of 10 bases. Per germline, CDR1 KGHSH and CDR2 LQKENI. The CDR3 length is 14 residues.